A selection of T cell receptor beta chains follows, all from one sample in a study of glioma-infiltrating T cells after dendritic cell vaccination. Produced via immunoSEQ multiplex PCR; TCRdb's table is partial and in-frame only. The data show 85,000 to 95,000 clones, with approximately 90% seen just once and around 16% held by the top ten. Here the sequenced sample was blood, taken before dendritic cell vaccination. Receptors originate from a human donor with glioblastoma. CDR3s leave out the opening cysteine and the closing phenylalanine or tryptophan.

v_call | cdr3_aa
TRBV28 | ASSLRDLDEQF
TRBV5-6 | ASSLFDTHSGNTIY
TRBV5-4 | ASSLGDSSTDTQY
TRBV4-1 | ASSQVGTGYDEQY
TRBV7-6 | ASSSGDRGLYEQY
TRBV19 | ASSISSGRPGEQY
TRBV5-1 | ASSLGGTDPSNYGYT
TRBV10-2 | ASSEYQIETQY
TRBV5-1 | ASSLEGGGQPQH
TRBV4-1 | ASSPRTSGIYDEQF
TRBV29-1 | SGVQGGNTEAF
TRBV28 | ASSFKITRNYGYT
TRBV20-1 | SPDSSLGYT
TRBV7-9 | ASSPRDRGSYNEQF
TRBV6-1 | ASSEVRDSSGNTIY
TRBV5-4 | ASSLYSYRRTDTQY
TRBV6-6 | ASAPGTNTGELF
TRBV27 | ASRPHLWGEAEAF
TRBV5-6 | ASSLTPGTGPSNQPQH
TRBV2 | ASSGGGTLTDTQY
TRBV9 | ASSPRGLAGGLSTDTQY
TRBV7-9 | ASSQNRGKDGYT
TRBV27 | ASSLGTSRVDTQY
TRBV30 | AWGLAGANEQF
TRBV2 | ASSTPWGRRNEQF
TRBV18 | ASSQNRIGTSGRASEQY
TRBV18 | ASSTALRGKRTDTQY
TRBV28 | ASRDRSEQF
TRBV5-4 | ASSLDAGTYEQY